The rows below give T cell receptor beta chains drawn from one sample of a study of early T cells in non-severe SARS-CoV-2 infection. TCRdb independently ran MiXCR on the 5' RACE reads; one entry per CDR3 protein. The table lists 50,000 to 65,000 distinct CDR3 sequences, around 11% of them singletons. The sample consisted of whole blood, taken at baseline. Every receptor here comes from an adult who was a healthcare worker with PCR-confirmed SARS-CoV-2 infection or an uninfected control (not recorded which). CDR3s include the opening cysteine and the closing phenylalanine or tryptophan. A D gene is named only where the DNA matches it firmly. Clone size is shown for a subset of rows, as once, few, many or a class of expanded clone.

D gene	V gene	clone size	CDR3 length	CDR3 protein
.	TRBV24-1	.	13	CATRKAEQETQYF
TRBD1	TRBV19	many	15	CASSTQGATKQPQHF
TRBD1	TRBV11-2	.	15	CASSAGTGYQETQYF
.	TRBV12-3/TRBV12-4	many	15	CASSPGFGFTDTQYF
.	TRBV1	many	14	CTSSPPGQGFEAFF
TRBD1	TRBV2	few	16	CASSAEVGTANTEAFF
.	TRBV20-1	.	13	CSARPGAGETQYF
.	TRBV7-6	few	16	CASSLGVSAGADTQYF
TRBD1	TRBV7-8	.	15	CASSLDRGYNEKLFF
.	TRBV10-2	few	13	CASSESEHQPQHF
.	TRBV18	.	16	CASSPPVTGSLAEQYF
TRBD2	TRBV10-3	.	12	CAISGGGAEQYF
.	TRBV5-5	many	16	CASSLRGAWTGNTIYF
TRBD2	TRBV6-1	.	18	CASSEYRAGDGPTDTQYF
TRBD2	TRBV6-1	few	15	CASSDLAGGPDTQYF
TRBD2	TRBV7-2	many	15	CASSMGLGPADTQYF
.	TRBV5-8	many	15	CASSLGDRGAETQYF
.	TRBV10-1	few	13	CASSGRSGAEQYF
.	TRBV20-1	.	12	CSASKGGAEQYF
.	TRBV25-1	.	13	CASSGQAPLGYTF
.	TRBV12-3/TRBV12-4	many	16	CASSFAPTRWTGELFF
TRBD1	TRBV11-2	.	15	CASSLGAQGAYEQYF
.	TRBV20-1	few	14	CSARDRTDRSPLHF
.	TRBV5-1	few	13	CASSFRVTDTQYF
.	TRBV7-7	few	13	CASSDTRTDTQYF
.	TRBV12-3/TRBV12-4	few	13	CASSRDGNYGYTF
.	TRBV6-5	.	14	CASSYAGGLETQYF
.	TRBV5-1	many	13	CASSLTVNTEAFF
TRBD2	TRBV6-5	many	17	CASRITSGGASTDTQYF
.	TRBV20-1	.	12	CSANGWDTEAFF
TRBD1	TRBV27	.	16	CASRHDRASNTGELFF
TRBD1	TRBV2	few	17	CASSPGQGATGNQPQHF
.	TRBV6-1	.	15	CASRTRQSSGNTIYF
.	TRBV7-9	.	16	CASSLWRVEGYYGYTF
TRBD2	TRBV6-2/TRBV6-3	many	14	CASARGGTSDEQFF
.	TRBV20-1	few	15	CSARGPWGRNSPLHF
.	TRBV4-2	.	13	CASSPAATAEAFF
TRBD1	TRBV5-1	few	15	CASSYMGQGNTEAFF
TRBD2	TRBV5-6	.	13	CASSPGGIYEQYF
TRBD1	TRBV5-1	.	17	CASSLPGQGISGNTIYF
TRBD1	TRBV20-1	.	17	CSARVATGGYWGLGYTF
TRBD1	TRBV18	few	14	CASSRGQGMTEAFF